This record looks at one T cell receptor (beta chain) sequence and its context. This specimen comes from a study of blood T cells in healthy people across ages. It was with a sample-barcoded 5' primer and a J-beta primer mix that a second PCR of roughly 7 to 12 cycles was run. Each of the cDNA molecules was tagged by a template-switch adaptor with 12 random nucleotides. TCRdb reprocessed the 5' RACE reads via MiXCR and lists one record per CDR3 protein. The table shows roughly 650,000 distinct CDR3 sequences, with approximately 31% occurring only once. Germline V gene lookup returns CDR1 MNHEY and CDR2 SVGAGI. V lost 4 bases, J lost 3 bases, and 13 bases lay in between. This CDR3 region has 14 residues.

The sequence was obtained from a woman aged 80 or older in good health. The rearrangement links TRBV6-5 to TRBJ2-7; tentatively, D is TRBD2 (7 bases). Sequencing used blood. Written as DNA, the CDR3 is TGTGCCAGCAGTTCCGGACTAGGGGGCTACGAGCAGTACTTC. Translating it yields CASSSGLGGYEQYF.